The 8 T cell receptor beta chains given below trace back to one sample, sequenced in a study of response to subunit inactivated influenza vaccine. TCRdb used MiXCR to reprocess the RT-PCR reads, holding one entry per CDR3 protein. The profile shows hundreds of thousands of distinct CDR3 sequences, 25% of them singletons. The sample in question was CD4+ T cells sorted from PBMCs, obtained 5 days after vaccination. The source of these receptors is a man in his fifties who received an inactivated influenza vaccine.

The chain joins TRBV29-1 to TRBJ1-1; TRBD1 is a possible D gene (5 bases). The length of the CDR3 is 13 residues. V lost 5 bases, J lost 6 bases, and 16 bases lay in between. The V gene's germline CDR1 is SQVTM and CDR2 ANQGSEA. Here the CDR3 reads CSVRGPGGAEAFF. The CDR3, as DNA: TGCAGCGTTAGGGGACCCGGGGGAGCTGAAGCTTTCTTT.

The CDR3 region is CSVSIRQDSYEQYF. The CDR3, as DNA: TGCAGCGTGAGCATCCGGCAGGACTCCTACGAGCAGTACTTC. V gene TRBV29-1 combines with J gene TRBJ2-7; D call uncertain. The CDR3 spans 14 residues. Between the trimmed V and J ends, which lost 6 bases and 0 bases, there was a span of 15 bases. Germline CDR1 is SQVTM and CDR2 is ANQGSEA.

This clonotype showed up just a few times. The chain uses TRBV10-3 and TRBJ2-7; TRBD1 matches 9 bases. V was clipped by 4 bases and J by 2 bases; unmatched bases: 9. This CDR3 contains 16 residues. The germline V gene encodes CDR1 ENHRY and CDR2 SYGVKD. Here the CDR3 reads CAISGYNRGPPYEQYF. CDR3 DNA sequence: TGTGCCATCAGTGGTTACAACAGGGGGCCCCCCTACGAGCAGTACTTC.

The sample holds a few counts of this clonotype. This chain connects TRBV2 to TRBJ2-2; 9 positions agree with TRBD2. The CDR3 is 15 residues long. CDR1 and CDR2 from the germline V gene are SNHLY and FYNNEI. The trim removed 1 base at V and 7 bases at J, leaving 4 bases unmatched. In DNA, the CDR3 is TGTGCCAGCAGTGAAGGGCCTAGCGGGATCGGGGAGCTGTTTTTT. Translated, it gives CASSEGPSGIGELFF. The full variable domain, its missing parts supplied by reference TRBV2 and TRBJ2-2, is EPEVTQTPSHQVTQMGQEVILRCVPISNHLYFYWYRQILGQKVEFLVSFYNNEISEKSEIFDDQFSVERPDGSNFTLKIRSTKLEDSAMYFCASSEGPSGIGELFFGEGSRLTVL.

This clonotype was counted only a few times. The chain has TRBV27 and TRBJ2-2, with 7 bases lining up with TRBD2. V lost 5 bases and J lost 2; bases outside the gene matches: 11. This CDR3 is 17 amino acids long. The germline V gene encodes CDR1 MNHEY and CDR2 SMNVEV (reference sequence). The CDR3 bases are TGTGCCAGCAGTCCCCGGGGCGGGGGAGTAAACACCGGGGAGCTGTTTTTT. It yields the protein CASSPRGGGVNTGELFF.

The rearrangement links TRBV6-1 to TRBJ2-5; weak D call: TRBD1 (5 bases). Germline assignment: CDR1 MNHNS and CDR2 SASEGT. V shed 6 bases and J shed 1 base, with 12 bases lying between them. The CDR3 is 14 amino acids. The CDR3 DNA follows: TGTGCCAGCAGCAGTAGGACAACCCAAGAGACCCAGTACTTC. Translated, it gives CASSSRTTQETQYF.

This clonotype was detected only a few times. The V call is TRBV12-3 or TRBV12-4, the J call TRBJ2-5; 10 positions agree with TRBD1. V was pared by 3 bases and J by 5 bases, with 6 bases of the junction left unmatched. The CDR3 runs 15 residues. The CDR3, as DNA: TGTGCCAGCAGTTTTCGTCGGACAGGGGGTGAGACCCAGTACTTC. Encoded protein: CASSFRRTGGETQYF.

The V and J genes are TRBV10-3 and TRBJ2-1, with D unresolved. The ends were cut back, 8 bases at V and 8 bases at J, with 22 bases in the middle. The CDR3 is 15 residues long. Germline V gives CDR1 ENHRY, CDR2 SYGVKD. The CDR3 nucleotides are TGTGCCATCGGAATAGCCAGGAGAGCTAGGGATGAGCAGTTCTTC. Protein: CAIGIARRARDEQFF.